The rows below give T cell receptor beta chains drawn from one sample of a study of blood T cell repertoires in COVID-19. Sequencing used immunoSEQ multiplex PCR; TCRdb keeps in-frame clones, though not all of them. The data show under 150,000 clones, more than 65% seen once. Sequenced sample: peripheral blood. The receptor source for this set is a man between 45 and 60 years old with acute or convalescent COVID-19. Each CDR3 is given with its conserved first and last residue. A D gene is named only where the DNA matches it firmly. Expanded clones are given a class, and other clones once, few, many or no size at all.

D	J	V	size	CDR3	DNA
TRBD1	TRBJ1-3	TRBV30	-	CAWSVLRDRGPRNTIYF	TGTGCCTGGAGTGTACTTCGGGACAGGGGGCCTCGAAACACCATATATTTT
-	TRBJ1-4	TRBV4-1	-	CASSLGQGGGTNEKLFF	TGCGCCAGCAGCCTCGGGCAGGGAGGTGGAACTAATGAAAAACTGTTTTTT
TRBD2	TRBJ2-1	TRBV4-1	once	CASSQDPGLAVYNEQFF	TGCGCCAGCAGCCAAGATCCGGGACTAGCGGTTTACAATGAGCAGTTCTTC
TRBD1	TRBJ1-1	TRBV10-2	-	CASSPTGVTEAFF	TGCGCCAGCAGTCCTACAGGGGTCACTGAAGCTTTCTTT
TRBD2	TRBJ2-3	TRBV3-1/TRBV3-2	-	CASSYERGPSTDTQYF	TGTGCCAGCAGCTACGAGCGGGGGCCGTCCACAGATACGCAGTATTTT
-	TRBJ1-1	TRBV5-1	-	CASSLEPPNTEAFF	TGCGCCAGCAGCTTGGAGCCGCCGAACACTGAAGCTTTCTTT
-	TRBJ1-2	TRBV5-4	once	CASSSTGIRVHGYTF	TGTGCCAGCAGCTCAACAGGGATCAGAGTTCATGGCTACACCTTC
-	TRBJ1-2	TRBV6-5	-	CASSYSWPNYGYTF	TGTGCCAGCAGTTACTCATGGCCAAACTATGGCTACACCTTC
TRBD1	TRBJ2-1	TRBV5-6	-	CASSRNEGAGFPDEQFF	TGTGCCAGCAGCCGGAACGAGGGGGCCGGGTTTCCCGATGAGCAGTTCTTC
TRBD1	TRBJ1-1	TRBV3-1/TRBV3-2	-	CASSPLGTASFTEAFF	TGTGCCAGCAGCCCACTCGGGACAGCGTCATTCACTGAAGCTTTCTTT
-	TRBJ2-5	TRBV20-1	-	CSEREWETQYF	TGCAGTGAAAGGGAGTGGGAGACCCAGTACTTC
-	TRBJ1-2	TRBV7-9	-	CASSFLRGEGNYGYTF	TGTGCCAGCAGCTTCCTCCGGGGGGAGGGAAACTATGGCTACACCTTC
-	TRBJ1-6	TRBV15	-	CATSETRLKNSPLHF	TGTGCCACCAGCGAAACCAGGCTGAAGAATTCACCCCTCCACTTT
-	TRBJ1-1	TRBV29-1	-	CSVPTQGGTEAFF	TGCAGCGTTCCGACCCAGGGAGGCACTGAAGCTTTCTTT
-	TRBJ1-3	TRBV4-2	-	CASSRRDTSSLSGNTIYF	TGTGCCAGCAGCCGAAGGGACACTTCATCCCTCTCTGGAAACACCATATATTTT
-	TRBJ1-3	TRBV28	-	CASTRSGVPSGNTIYF	TGTGCCAGCACTCGAAGCGGGGTCCCCTCTGGAAACACCATATATTTT
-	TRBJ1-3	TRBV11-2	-	CASSWGPRNTIYF	TGTGCCAGCAGCTGGGGGCCAAGAAACACCATATATTTT
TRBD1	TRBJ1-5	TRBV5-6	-	CASSPGQGASNQPQHF	TGTGCCAGCAGCCCCGGGCAGGGGGCCAGCAATCAGCCCCAGCATTTT
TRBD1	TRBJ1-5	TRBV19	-	CASSHRGIGQPQHF	TGTGCCAGTAGCCACAGGGGAATTGGACAGCCCCAGCATTTT
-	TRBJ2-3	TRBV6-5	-	CASSTGSTDTQYF	TGTGCCAGCAGTACAGGGTCCACAGATACGCAGTATTTT
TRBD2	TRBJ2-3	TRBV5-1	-	CASSLEASGGDTQYF	TGCGCCAGCAGCTTGGAGGCTAGCGGGGGAGATACGCAGTATTTT
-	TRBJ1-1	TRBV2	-	CASSPKMGLVKIEAFF	TGTGCCAGCAGTCCTAAGATGGGACTGGTGAAGATTGAAGCTTTCTTT
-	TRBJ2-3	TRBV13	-	CASSWATTDTQYF	TGTGCCAGCAGCTGGGCAACTACAGATACGCAGTATTTT
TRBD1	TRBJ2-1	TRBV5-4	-	CASSRGGPGGESYNEQFF	TGTGCCAGCAGCAGAGGGGGCCCAGGGGGAGAATCCTACAATGAGCAGTTCTTC
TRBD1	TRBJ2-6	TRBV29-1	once	CSARQGSSGANVLTF	TGCAGCGCTCGACAGGGGAGCTCTGGGGCCAACGTCCTGACTTTC
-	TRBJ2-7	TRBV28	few	CASSSSSGTGKSYEQYF	-
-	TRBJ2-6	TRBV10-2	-	CASSDWAGANVLTF	TGCGCCAGCAGTGACTGGGCCGGGGCCAACGTCCTGACTTTC
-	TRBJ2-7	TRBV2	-	CASSEAQGVPTYEQYF	TGTGCCAGCAGCGAGGCTCAGGGTGTACCTACCTACGAGCAGTACTTC
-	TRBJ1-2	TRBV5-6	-	CASSLAGDNGYTF	TGTGCCAGCAGCTTAGCAGGGGACAATGGCTACACCTTC
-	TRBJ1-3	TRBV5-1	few	CASSSQGSSGNTIYF	TGCGCCAGCAGCTCTCAGGGGTCCTCTGGAAACACCATATATTTT
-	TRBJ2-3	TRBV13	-	CASSPAGTTSTDTQYF	TGTGCCAGCAGCCCCGCGGGGACCACTAGCACAGATACGCAGTATTTT
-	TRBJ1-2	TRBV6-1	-	CASSEPGTSRKGYTF	TGTGCCAGCAGTGAACCCGGGACAAGCCGCAAGGGCTACACCTTC
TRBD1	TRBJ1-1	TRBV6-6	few	CASTFTDRGGTEAFF	TGTGCCAGCACCTTTACCGACAGGGGTGGCACTGAAGCTTTCTTT
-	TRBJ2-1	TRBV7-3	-	CASSPGTGHNEQFF	TGTGCCAGCAGCCCAGGGACTGGTCACAATGAGCAGTTCTTC
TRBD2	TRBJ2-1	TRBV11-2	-	CASSLGGTSNEQFF	TGTGCCAGCAGCTTAGGGGGGACTAGTAATGAGCAGTTCTTC